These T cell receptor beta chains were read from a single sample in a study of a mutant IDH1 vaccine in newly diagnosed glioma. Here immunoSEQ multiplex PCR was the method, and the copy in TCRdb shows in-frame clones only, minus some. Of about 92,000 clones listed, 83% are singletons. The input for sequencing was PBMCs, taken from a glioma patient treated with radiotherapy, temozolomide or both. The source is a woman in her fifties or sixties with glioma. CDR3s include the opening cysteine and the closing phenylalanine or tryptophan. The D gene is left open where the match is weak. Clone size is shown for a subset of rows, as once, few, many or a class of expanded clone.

CDR3nt: TGTGCCTGGAGTGAAGAACAGGGACGAAACACCATATATTTT; CDR3aa: CAWSEEQGRNTIYF; d_gene: NA; v_gene: TRBV30; j_gene: TRBJ1-3; abundance: NA
CDR3nt: TGTGCCAGCAGCAACAACGGGGGTAAAGGGGAAAAACTGTTTTTT; CDR3aa: CASSNNGGKGEKLFF; d_gene: NA; v_gene: TRBV5-4; j_gene: TRBJ1-4; abundance: NA
CDR3nt: TGTGCCAGCAGCTCAGCGGGGGATGGCTACACCTTC; CDR3aa: CASSSAGDGYTF; d_gene: NA; v_gene: TRBV5-4; j_gene: TRBJ1-2; abundance: few
CDR3nt: TGTGCCAGCAGCTTAGTTGGGGTCTACTCTGGAAACACCATATATTTT; CDR3aa: CASSLVGVYSGNTIYF; d_gene: NA; v_gene: TRBV13; j_gene: TRBJ1-3; abundance: NA
CDR3nt: TGTGCCAGCAGCTCCACCGGGACAAGCAATCAGCCCCAGCATTTT; CDR3aa: CASSSTGTSNQPQHF; d_gene: NA; v_gene: TRBV7-2; j_gene: TRBJ1-5; abundance: NA
CDR3nt: TGTGCCAGCAGTTACAGAGGGTTCAATCAGCCCCAGCATTTT; CDR3aa: CASSYRGFNQPQHF; d_gene: NA; v_gene: TRBV6-6; j_gene: TRBJ1-5; abundance: NA
CDR3nt: TGTGCCAGCAGCTTGGGTCAACAGGGAGGGGACGAGCAGTACTTC; CDR3aa: CASSLGQQGGDEQYF; d_gene: NA; v_gene: TRBV7-9; j_gene: TRBJ2-7; abundance: NA
CDR3nt: TGTGCCAGCAGCCCTATCGGGCAGCCCCAGCATTTT; CDR3aa: CASSPIGQPQHF; d_gene: NA; v_gene: TRBV7-9; j_gene: TRBJ1-5; abundance: NA
CDR3nt: TGTGCCAGCAGTGACCGGGACACCGGGGAGCTGTTTTTT; CDR3aa: CASSDRDTGELFF; d_gene: NA; v_gene: TRBV6-4; j_gene: TRBJ2-2; abundance: NA
CDR3nt: TGTGCCAGTGGGGCGCCCCAGCATTTT; CDR3aa: CASGAPQHF; d_gene: NA; v_gene: TRBV27; j_gene: TRBJ1-5; abundance: NA
CDR3nt: TGCGCCAGCAGCTACCAGAATCAGGGGGTTTCGGGAGGCTACACCTTC; CDR3aa: CASSYQNQGVSGGYTF; d_gene: TRBD1; v_gene: TRBV5-1; j_gene: TRBJ1-2; abundance: NA
CDR3nt: TGTGCCAGCAGCCATCTTCGTCCCGAAAGCTCTGGAAACACCATATATTTT; CDR3aa: CASSHLRPESSGNTIYF; d_gene: NA; v_gene: TRBV4-2; j_gene: TRBJ1-3; abundance: NA
CDR3nt: TGTGCCAGTAGTCTCTGGGGTGGAGATAGCAATCAGCCCCAGCATTTT; CDR3aa: CASSLWGGDSNQPQHF; d_gene: NA; v_gene: TRBV19; j_gene: TRBJ1-5; abundance: NA
CDR3nt: TGTGCCAGCAGCCCCAGTCCGGGATTCCTGTTTTTT; CDR3aa: CASSPSPGFLFF; d_gene: NA; v_gene: TRBV11-2; j_gene: TRBJ1-4; abundance: NA
CDR3nt: TGTGCCAGCAGCGAGGGGACGGTGGGAACTGAAGCTTTCTTT; CDR3aa: CASSEGTVGTEAFF; d_gene: NA; v_gene: TRBV9; j_gene: TRBJ1-1; abundance: NA
CDR3nt: TGTGCCAGCAGCCCGGAACCGGGACAAACTAACTATGGCTACACCTTC; CDR3aa: CASSPEPGQTNYGYTF; d_gene: NA; v_gene: TRBV5-5; j_gene: TRBJ1-2; abundance: NA
CDR3nt: TGCGCCAGCAGCCAAGACTGGACCTTAGGGGACTATGGCTACACCTTC; CDR3aa: CASSQDWTLGDYGYTF; d_gene: NA; v_gene: TRBV4-3; j_gene: TRBJ1-2; abundance: NA
CDR3nt: TGTGCCAGCAGTGGGATCACAGGGGGTTATGAAAAACTGTTTTTT; CDR3aa: CASSGITGGYEKLFF; d_gene: TRBD1; v_gene: TRBV2; j_gene: TRBJ1-4; abundance: few
CDR3nt: TGCGCCAGCAGCCAAGATGCAGTCCTCAGGGCCAACGTCCTGACTTTC; CDR3aa: CASSQDAVLRANVLTF; d_gene: NA; v_gene: TRBV4-3; j_gene: TRBJ2-6; abundance: NA
CDR3nt: TGTGCCAGCAGCTCCCGAGGGGGTCCCGGATACTATGGCTACACCTTC; CDR3aa: CASSSRGGPGYYGYTF; d_gene: NA; v_gene: TRBV7-2; j_gene: TRBJ1-2; abundance: once
CDR3nt: TGTGCCAGCAGGTCCGAAAGTAATTCACCCCTCCACTTT; CDR3aa: CASRSESNSPLHF; d_gene: NA; v_gene: TRBV28; j_gene: TRBJ1-6; abundance: NA
CDR3nt: TGTGCCAGCAGCGTAGACCGGGACCACACCACCTCCTATAATTCACCCCTCCACTTT; CDR3aa: CASSVDRDHTTSYNSPLHF; d_gene: NA; v_gene: TRBV9; j_gene: TRBJ1-6; abundance: NA
CDR3nt: TGCAGCGTTGGGGGGGTTGGGTCCTACGAGCAGTACTTC; CDR3aa: CSVGGVGSYEQYF; d_gene: NA; v_gene: TRBV29-1; j_gene: TRBJ2-7; abundance: NA
CDR3nt: TGTGCCAGCAGCTTAGGCGGGGGGGCCGGAGATACGCAGTATTTT; CDR3aa: CASSLGGGAGDTQYF; d_gene: TRBD2; v_gene: TRBV7-6; j_gene: TRBJ2-3; abundance: NA
CDR3nt: TGCGCCAGCAGCTTGTATGGGGACGGGCGAGGAAACACCATATATTTT; CDR3aa: CASSLYGDGRGNTIYF; d_gene: NA; v_gene: TRBV5-1; j_gene: TRBJ1-3; abundance: NA
CDR3nt: TGCGCCAGCAGCTTGGGAGCCTCCTGGTCCAATGAGCAGTTCTTC; CDR3aa: CASSLGASWSNEQFF; d_gene: NA; v_gene: TRBV5-1; j_gene: TRBJ2-1; abundance: NA
CDR3nt: TGTGCCAGCAGTTGGGCGGAGCTTAACACCGGGGAGCTGTTTTTT; CDR3aa: CASSWAELNTGELFF; d_gene: NA; v_gene: TRBV11-1; j_gene: TRBJ2-2; abundance: NA
CDR3nt: TGTGCCAGCGCCTTTACGGGGGAAGCCCCCCAGCATTTT; CDR3aa: CASAFTGEAPQHF; d_gene: NA; v_gene: TRBV14; j_gene: TRBJ1-5; abundance: NA
CDR3nt: TGTGCCAGCAGCTTACACCCAGAACTCTACGAGCAGTACTTC; CDR3aa: CASSLHPELYEQYF; d_gene: NA; v_gene: TRBV11-1; j_gene: TRBJ2-7; abundance: NA
CDR3nt: TGTGCCAGCGCGCCGCAGGGGGCTTGGGACGAGCAGTACTTC; CDR3aa: CASAPQGAWDEQYF; d_gene: TRBD1; v_gene: TRBV27; j_gene: TRBJ2-7; abundance: NA
CDR3nt: TGCGCCAGCAGCCAAATTACAGGGGTTGAGCAGTTCTTC; CDR3aa: CASSQITGVEQFF; d_gene: TRBD1; v_gene: TRBV4-1; j_gene: TRBJ2-1; abundance: NA